A selection of T cell receptor beta chains follows, all from one sample in a study of T cell responses to AZD1222 COVID-19 vaccine. Some clones are missing from TCRdb's copy, which holds only in-frame ones; the method was immunoSEQ multiplex PCR. The sample includes approximately 64,000 clones, about 93% of them seen just once. Here the sequenced sample was peripheral blood, taken 28 days after the second dose of the MenACWY control vaccine. The source is an adult who received the MenACWY meningococcal vaccine as a control. The CDR3 runs from the conserved cysteine through the conserved F or W. The D gene is left open where the match is weak. The size field is filled for only some rows; it gives once, few, many or a size class.

clone size,D gene,J gene,V gene,CDR3 protein,CDR3 DNA
few,NA,TRBJ1-2,TRBV5-4,CASSLGTEPRAYGYTF,TGTGCCAGCAGCTTGGGGACAGAGCCCAGGGCCTATGGCTACACCTTC
NA,NA,TRBJ1-2,TRBV6-5,CASSYSPDASYYGYTF,TGTGCCAGCAGTTACTCCCCGGACGCATCCTACTATGGCTACACCTTC
NA,NA,TRBJ2-7,TRBV9,CASSVGPLYEQYF,TGTGCCAGCAGCGTGGGCCCTCTCTACGAGCAGTACTTC
NA,NA,TRBJ1-1,TRBV3-1/TRBV3-2,CASSHNRDNTEAFF,TGTGCCAGCAGCCACAACCGGGATAACACTGAAGCTTTCTTT
NA,NA,TRBJ1-4,TRBV7-8,CASRLNTATNEKLFF,TGTGCCAGCAGGTTAAATACAGCAACTAATGAAAAACTGTTTTTT
once,NA,TRBJ1-1,TRBV12-3/TRBV12-4,CASSLQEDTEAFF,TGTGCCAGCAGTTTGCAGGAGGACACTGAAGCTTTCTTT
once,NA,TRBJ2-1,TRBV29-1,CSIRGLLYVYNEQFF,TGCAGCATTAGGGGTTTACTGTATGTATACAATGAGCAGTTCTTC
NA,NA,TRBJ2-1,TRBV3-1/TRBV3-2,CASSQSPSSYNEQFF,TGTGCCAGCAGCCAATCTCCTAGCTCCTACAATGAGCAGTTCTTC
few,NA,TRBJ2-1,TRBV27,CASSWYNEQFF,TGTGCCAGCAGTTGGTACAATGAGCAGTTCTTC
few,NA,TRBJ1-2,TRBV5-4,CASSPSNRQDGYTF,TGTGCCAGCAGCCCGTCCAACCGTCAGGATGGCTACACCTTC
NA,NA,TRBJ2-7,TRBV28,CASSGFRTSGSYEQYF,TGTGCCAGCAGTGGTTTTCGGACTTCAGGCTCCTACGAGCAGTACTTC
once,NA,TRBJ1-5,TRBV5-6,CASSLAGGLEPQHF,TGTGCCAGCAGCTTGGCGGGGGGTCTTGAGCCCCAGCATTTT
NA,NA,TRBJ2-3,TRBV9,CASSVSPLTDTQYF,TGTGCCAGCAGCGTAAGTCCCCTCACAGATACGCAGTATTTT
NA,NA,TRBJ1-3,TRBV7-2,CASSTGNSGNTIYF,TGTGCCAGTTCTACAGGCAACTCTGGAAACACCATATATTTT
NA,TRBD1,TRBJ2-7,TRBV23-1,CASKSQGAVYEQYF,TGCGCCAGCAAATCACAGGGGGCGGTGTACGAGCAGTACTTC
NA,TRBD1,TRBJ1-2,TRBV7-9,CASSTPGQGYGYTF,TGTGCCAGCAGCACCCCGGGACAGGGCTATGGCTACACCTTC
NA,NA,TRBJ1-3,TRBV6-5,CASTPGGIGNTIYF,TGTGCCAGCACCCCGGGGGGGATCGGAAACACCATATATTTT
few,TRBD1,TRBJ1-2,TRBV18,CASSMSGTEANYGYTF,TGTGCCAGCTCAATGAGCGGGACAGAAGCTAACTATGGCTACACCTTC
NA,NA,TRBJ1-3,TRBV21-1,CASKRDTQIYSGNTIYF,TGTGCCAGCAAACGGGACACCCAGATTTACTCTGGAAACACCATATATTTT
NA,NA,TRBJ1-1,TRBV28,CASSFRRNTEAFF,TGTGCCAGCAGTTTTAGGCGGAACACTGAAGCTTTCTTT
NA,TRBD2,TRBJ2-1,TRBV11-2,CASSTLTSGIGEQFF,TGTGCCAGCAGCACCCTGACTAGCGGGATCGGCGAGCAGTTCTTC
once,TRBD2,TRBJ2-7,TRBV9,CASSASGTSYEQYF,TGTGCCAGCAGCGCTAGCGGGACTTCCTACGAGCAGTACTTC
NA,TRBD1,TRBJ2-7,TRBV28,CASSRTGGRVYEQYF,TGTGCCAGCAGTAGGACAGGGGGTAGAGTCTACGAGCAGTACTTC
NA,NA,TRBJ2-1,TRBV5-8,CASSDAGQIRNEQFF,TGTGCCAGCAGCGACGCGGGACAGATTAGGAATGAGCAGTTCTTC
NA,TRBD1,TRBJ2-7,TRBV3-1/TRBV3-2,CASQPWTGHEQYF,TGTGCCAGCCAACCCTGGACAGGGCACGAGCAGTACTTC
NA,NA,TRBJ1-1,TRBV19,CASSSPGPVPPPFF,TGTGCCAGTAGTTCTCCCGGACCAGTCCCCCCCCCTTTCTTT
NA,NA,TRBJ2-4,TRBV3-1/TRBV3-2,CASSQPLGGAKNIQYF,TGTGCCAGCAGCCAGCCGCTCGGTGGTGCCAAAAACATTCAGTACTTC
once,TRBD1,TRBJ2-5,TRBV10-2,CASRAGTGGETQYF,TGCGCCAGCAGGGCCGGGACAGGGGGAGAGACCCAGTACTTC
once,NA,TRBJ1-1,TRBV10-2,CASSVSRDTEAFF,TGCGCCAGCAGTGTATCCAGGGACACTGAAGCTTTCTTT
few,NA,TRBJ1-6,TRBV10-2,CASSQRQNNSPLHF,TGCGCCAGCAGCCAGAGACAGAATAATTCACCCCTCCACTTT
once,TRBD2,TRBJ2-7,TRBV5-4,CASSQMGLAIRHEQYF,TGTGCCAGCAGCCAAATGGGACTAGCAATCCGCCACGAGCAGTACTTC
once,NA,TRBJ1-6,TRBV27,CASSYGFAEYNSPLHF,TGTGCCAGCAGTTATGGGTTCGCGGAATATAATTCACCCCTCCACTTT
NA,NA,TRBJ1-3,TRBV6-1,CASSEQHPSGNTIYF,TGTGCCAGCAGTGAGCAACACCCCTCTGGAAACACCATATATTTT
many,NA,TRBJ2-2,TRBV19,CASSGGTTLTGELFF,TGTGCCAGTAGTGGCGGGACGACTCTCACCGGGGAGCTGTTTTTT
NA,TRBD2,TRBJ2-7,TRBV5-6,CASSATSGFYEQYF,TGTGCCAGCAGCGCCACTAGCGGTTTCTACGAGCAGTACTTC
NA,NA,TRBJ1-5,TRBV4-3,CASSEGVGSTQPQHF,TGCGCCAGCAGCGAAGGGGTCGGATCGACGCAGCCCCAGCATTTT
few,NA,TRBJ1-3,TRBV11-2,CASSSPGSGNTIYF,TGTGCCAGCAGCTCGCCTGGCTCTGGAAACACCATATATTTT
NA,NA,TRBJ2-1,TRBV24-1,CATSDRLWGNEQFF,TGTGCCACCAGTGATCGGCTATGGGGTAATGAGCAGTTCTTC
NA,NA,TRBJ1-5,TRBV28,CATRVGNQPQHF,TGTGCCACCCGGGTGGGCAATCAGCCCCAGCATTTT
NA,NA,TRBJ1-1,TRBV5-6,CASSLAWGDTEAFF,TGTGCCAGCAGCTTGGCCTGGGGCGACACTGAAGCTTTCTTT
once,NA,TRBJ2-6,TRBV3-1/TRBV3-2,CASSQGRSSGANVLTF,TGTGCCAGCAGCCAAGGTCGATCCTCTGGGGCCAACGTCCTGACTTTC
NA,NA,TRBJ1-5,TRBV19,CASRTPGFPNQPQHF,TGTGCCAGTAGAACCCCAGGGTTCCCCAATCAGCCCCAGCATTTT
NA,NA,TRBJ1-3,TRBV9,CASSVFDVAGNTIYF,TGTGCCAGCAGCGTTTTCGACGTGGCTGGAAACACCATATATTTT
NA,TRBD1,TRBJ1-5,TRBV10-3,CAIRGTAGQPQHF,TGTGCCATCAGGGGGACAGCCGGCCAGCCCCAGCATTTT
once,TRBD1,TRBJ1-5,TRBV28,CACWRDRGYQPQHF,TGTGCCTGCTGGAGGGACAGGGGATATCAGCCCCAGCATTTT
NA,TRBD2,TRBJ2-1,TRBV5-6,CASRGLAELGEQFF,TGTGCCAGCAGGGGACTAGCTGAACTGGGTGAGCAGTTCTTC
NA,TRBD2,TRBJ2-7,TRBV5-6,CASSPATSGRFHEQYF,TGTGCCAGCAGCCCAGCGACTAGCGGGAGGTTCCACGAGCAGTACTTC
NA,NA,TRBJ2-1,TRBV3-1/TRBV3-2,CASSQAGNEQFF,TGTGCCAGCAGCCAAGCAGGTAATGAGCAGTTCTTC
once,NA,TRBJ2-7,TRBV6-5,CASRVLDEQYF,TGTGCCAGCAGGGTACTCGACGAGCAGTACTTC
NA,NA,TRBJ1-5,TRBV19,CASSPLVIGPQHF,TGTGCCAGTAGCCCGCTCGTTATCGGGCCCCAGCATTTT
NA,NA,TRBJ2-2,TRBV27,CASSRLEGFTGELFF,TGTGCCAGCAGTCGTCTAGAAGGTTTCACCGGGGAGCTGTTTTTT
NA,TRBD1,TRBJ1-1,TRBV28,CASSGGAGGAVTEAFF,TGTGCCAGCAGTGGTGGGGCAGGGGGGGCGGTCACTGAAGCTTTCTTT
NA,NA,TRBJ1-1,TRBV12-3/TRBV12-4,CASSKRRNTEAFF,TGTGCCAGCAGCAAACGACGGAACACTGAAGCTTTCTTT
NA,NA,TRBJ1-2,TRBV30,CAWSLRHF,TGTGCCTGGAGTCTCCGGCACTTC
NA,TRBD2,TRBJ2-3,TRBV27,CASSSSSGRKSEGYDTQYF,TGTGCCAGCAGTTCTTCTAGCGGGAGGAAATCGGAAGGGTACGATACGCAGTATTTT
NA,TRBD2,TRBJ2-5,TRBV5-3,CARSQTGLAALLQYF,TGTGCCAGAAGTCAAACGGGACTAGCGGCGCTATTGCAGTACTTC
NA,NA,TRBJ2-1,TRBV7-9,CASSVRDEQFF,TGTGCCAGCAGCGTACGGGATGAGCAGTTCTTC
NA,TRBD2,TRBJ2-1,TRBV7-9,CASSSIAGEEEQFF,TGTGCCAGCAGCTCAATAGCGGGAGAGGAGGAGCAGTTCTTC